This entry lists 17 T cell receptor beta chains sequenced from one sample in a study of beta chain features in type 1 diabetes. Which antigens these TCRs recognize remains unknown. Reverse transcribing all isolated RNA meant expressed TCRB transcripts were sequenced. Clones were sequenced by immunoSEQ multiplex PCR, and TCRdb holds only the in-frame ones, with some missing. The table records about 170,000 clones, about 8% of them present only once. Whole-study findings and limits: TCRB CDR3s from Type 1 diabetes patients were moderately but significantly shorter in all four CD4+ subsets.

Sequenced sample: central memory CD4+ T cells from blood. These TCRs come from a middle-aged woman with type 1 diabetes.

The rearrangement links TRBV7-6 to TRBJ2-1, with a tentative D call TRBD2 (6 bases). The germline gives CDR1 SGHVS, CDR2 FNYEAQ. CDR3 length: 15 residues. V gave up 4 bases and J gave up 3 bases, with 13 bases separating them. CDR3 amino acids: CASSSPSEGYNEQFF. DNA for the CDR3: TGTGCCAGCAGCTCACCTAGCGAGGGCTACAATGAGCAGTTCTTC.

Concerning this clone: The sample has other DNA sequences that encode this CDR3 too. The J gene is TRBJ1-2, the V gene TRBV9; 8 bases fit TRBD1. Germline V lookup: CDR1 SGDLS, CDR2 YYNGEE. The CDR3 is made up of 15 amino acids. The J segment lost 0 bases and the V segment lost 4 bases, leaving 5 bases of the junction unmatched. CDR3 region: CASSPDRATNYGYTF. The CDR3 bases are TGTGCCAGCAGCCCGGACAGGGCCACTAACTATGGCTACACCTTC.

CDR3 sequence (DNA): TGTGCCAGTAGTCCCACCGGGGAAAGGAACACTGAAGCTTTCTTT. This sequence encodes CASSPTGERNTEAFF. The chain couples TRBV19 to TRBJ1-1; D call uncertain. The germline V gene has CDR1 LNHDA and CDR2 SQIVND (reference sequence). V lost 5 bases and J 1 base, leaving 14 bases between the germline ends. The CDR3 has 15 amino acids.

V usage is TRBV18 and J usage is TRBJ1-6; 7 bases match TRBD1. Unmatched junction bases numbered 5, after V lost 2 bases and J lost 7 bases. Per germline, CDR1 KGHSH and CDR2 LQKENI. This CDR3 contains 15 residues. This CDR3 reads CASSPNPGGNSPLHF. The CDR3 region has the DNA TGTGCCAGCTCACCAAACCCAGGGGGGAATTCACCCCTCCACTTT. Filled out from reference TRBV18 and TRBJ1-6, the complete variable domain reads NAGVMQNPRHLVRRRGQEARLRCSPMKGHSHVYWYRQLPEEGLKFMVYLQKENIIDESGMPKERFSAEFPKEGPSILRIQQVVRGDSAAYFCASSPNPGGNSPLHFGNGTRLTVT.

The rearrangement links TRBV20-1 to TRBJ1-1; 7 bases line up with TRBD1. The V gene's germline CDR1 is DFQATT and CDR2 SNEGSKA (reference sequence). The junction had 5 bases not matched to a gene; V was cut back by 5 bases and J by 8 bases. This CDR3 region has 11 residues. The CDR3 region has the DNA TGCAGTGCTGCCGGGACAGAGGAAGCTTTCTTT. As protein: CSAAGTEEAFF.

This clone was detected a few times. This chain joins TRBV5-1 and TRBJ2-2; D is perhaps TRBD1 (5 bases). CDR1 and CDR2 from the germline V gene are SGHRS and YFSETQ. Between the trimmed V and J ends, which lost 0 bases and 0 bases, there was a span of 9 bases. The CDR3 spans 16 residues. CDR3 sequence (DNA): TGCGCCAGCAGCTTGGGACAGAACGCGAACACCGGGGAGCTGTTTTTT. Amino acids: CASSLGQNANTGELFF.

A few counts support this clone. This chain connects TRBV14 to TRBJ2-7; unclear D gene. Germline V gene sequence: CDR1 SGHDN, CDR2 FVKESK. CDR3 size: 15 residues. The ends were cut back, 3 bases at V and 5 bases at J, with 17 bases in the middle. The CDR3 nucleotides read TGTGCCAGCAGCCATCGTGCCGGTTTACCCAACGAGCAGTACTTC. Translation: CASSHRAGLPNEQYF.

V usage is TRBV7-9 and J usage is TRBJ2-2, with TRBD1 matching 7 bases. V lost 7 bases and J lost 4; bases outside the gene matches: 9. The CDR3 spans 15 residues. The V gene's germline CDR1 is SEHNR and CDR2 FQNEAQ (reference sequence). This CDR3 reads CASTLGAGGTGELFF. The DNA for the CDR3 is TGTGCCAGCACCCTTGGGGCAGGGGGCACCGGGGAGCTGTTTTTT.

The V call is TRBV5-1, the J call TRBJ1-1; no definite D call. This CDR3 is 15 amino acids long. Trimming left V 2 bases short and J 0 bases short, with 11 bases between. Germline CDR1 reads SGHRS; CDR2 reads YFSETQ. The CDR3 reads CASSFVRTVNTEAFF. The CDR3 DNA sequence: TGCGCCAGCAGCTTTGTCCGGACTGTGAACACTGAAGCTTTCTTT.

This clone was observed a handful of times. The chain couples TRBV6-5 to TRBJ2-7; 7 bases are shared with TRBD1. V lost 8 bases and J lost 3; bases outside the gene matches: 7. The V gene's germline CDR1 is MNHEY and CDR2 SVGAGI. There are 13 residues in the CDR3. The CDR3 loop is CASRKTGNYEQYF. The CDR3 nucleotides read TGTGCCAGCCGAAAGACAGGGAACTACGAGCAGTACTTC.

CDR3 in amino acids: CASSTRAGGSYEQYF. The CDR3 DNA sequence: TGTGCCAGCAGCACCCGAGCGGGGGGATCCTACGAGCAGTACTTC. This chain links TRBV7-2 with TRBJ2-7; 9 positions agree with TRBD2. This CDR3 has 15 residues. V shed 5 bases and J 1 base; nucleotides not matched to a gene: 6. Germline CDR1 is SGHTA and CDR2 is FQGNSA.

The chain recombines TRBV6-5 with TRBJ2-7, with D tentatively TRBD1 (5 bases). Per germline, CDR1 MNHEY and CDR2 SVGAGI. This CDR3 has 13 residues. V was shortened by 6 bases and J by 2 bases, with 11 bases between the two germline ends. The CDR3 reads CASSRDSPYEQYF. The CDR3 coding sequence is TGTGCCAGCAGCCGTGACAGCCCCTACGAGCAGTACTTC.

This clone has a handful of counts. The chain uses TRBV29-1 and TRBJ2-1; weak D call: TRBD2 (6 bases). There are 14 residues in the CDR3. CDR1 is SQVTM, CDR2 ANQGSEA, per germline. V gave up 5 bases and J gave up 4 bases, with 15 bases separating them. This chain's CDR3 is CSVRTTSGYNEQFF. The CDR3 nucleotides read TGCAGCGTTAGGACTACCTCTGGATACAATGAGCAGTTCTTC.

The chain couples TRBV6-5 to TRBJ2-3; 9 bases map to TRBD1. Germline V gene data show CDR1 as MNHEY and CDR2 as SVGAGI. CDR3 length equals 13 residues. With V trimmed by 7 bases and J by 10 bases, 9 bases remained unmatched. DNA of the CDR3: TGTGCCAGCACAGACGGGACAGGGTGGGCGCAGTATTTT. This translates into CASTDGTGWAQYF.

This clone occurred a few times. V and J are TRBV2 and TRBJ2-1, with 9 bases that match TRBD1. Germline CDR1 SNHLY, CDR2 FYNNEI. This CDR3 comprises 14 residues. J lost 6 bases, V lost 5 bases, and 5 bases had no gene match. The CDR3 loop is CASSWTGAFNEQFF. In DNA, the CDR3 is TGTGCCAGCAGTTGGACAGGGGCTTTCAATGAGCAGTTCTTC. The full variable domain, completed using reference TRBV2 and TRBJ2-1, is EPEVTQTPSHQVTQMGQEVILRCVPISNHLYFYWYRQILGQKVEFLVSFYNNEISEKSEIFDDQFSVERPDGSNFTLKIRSTKLEDSAMYFCASSWTGAFNEQFFGPGTRLTVL.

This clone was detected only a few times. The CDR3 sequence is CASSYPGVLAKNIQYF. CDR3 DNA: TGTGCCAGCAGTTATCCGGGAGTACTAGCCAAAAACATTCAGTACTTC. The chain recombines TRBV6-9 with TRBJ2-4; D may be TRBD2 (6 bases). The CDR3 extends over 16 amino acids. Germline V gene lookup returns CDR1 MNHGY and CDR2 SVAAGI. Trimming stripped 2 bases from V and 0 bases from J, with 11 bases between.

The chain has TRBV7-3 and TRBJ2-1; 7 nucleotides line up with TRBD2. The CDR3 consists of 15 residues. V dropped 1 base and J dropped 8; count of bases not matched to a gene: 8. Germline CDR1 is SGHTA and CDR2 is FQGTGA. In DNA form, the CDR3 reads TGTGCCAGCAGCTTAATTGTGGGAGGGCCGGATGAGCAGTTCTTC. Translating gives CASSLIVGGPDEQFF.